Listed below are T cell receptor beta chains from one sample, sequenced in a study of cytomegalovirus exposure and HLA in healthy donors. Measured with immunoSEQ multiplex PCR; TCRdb has only the in-frame clones, and not every one. This sample has some 160,000 clones, with around three quarters found just once. Sequenced material: PBMCs. These receptors all stem from a man aged 50-59 years in good health and CMV-seropositive. Each CDR3 is given with its conserved first and last residue. D genes are given only for firm matches. Expanded clones get a size class; other rows say once, few or many, or leave the size out.

clone_size	v_call	d_call	j_call	cdr3_aa	cdr3_nt
NA	TRBV27	TRBD1	TRBJ1-5	CASSSERTGGNQPQHF	TGTGCCAGCAGTTCAGAAAGGACAGGGGGCAATCAGCCCCAGCATTTT
NA	TRBV16	NA	TRBJ1-1	CASSQSRAFF	TGTGCCAGCAGCCAATCCCGAGCTTTCTTT
NA	TRBV5-4	NA	TRBJ2-2	CASSLLAANTGELFF	TGTGCCAGCAGCTTGTTAGCGGCGAACACCGGGGAGCTGTTTTTT
NA	TRBV7-2	TRBD2	TRBJ2-7	CASSLPSGGEQYF	TGTGCCAGCAGCTTGCCTAGCGGGGGCGAGCAGTACTTC
NA	TRBV28	NA	TRBJ1-1	CACGAASLNTEAFF	TGTGCCTGCGGGGCAGCATCGTTGAACACTGAAGCTTTCTTT
NA	TRBV6-4	NA	TRBJ2-1	CASSETVSSYNEQFF	TGTGCCAGCAGTGAGACAGTGAGCTCCTACAATGAGCAGTTCTTC
NA	TRBV7-2	NA	TRBJ2-7	CASSLAQTGTYEQYF	TGTGCCAGCAGCTTGGCCCAGACAGGCACCTACGAGCAGTACTTC
once	TRBV27	TRBD1	TRBJ2-5	CASSSRGQAWETQYF	TGTGCCAGCAGTTCCCGGGGACAGGCGTGGGAGACCCAGTACTTC
NA	TRBV19	TRBD2	TRBJ2-3	CASSMASGGFPDTQYF	TGTGCCAGTAGTATGGCTAGCGGGGGGTTTCCAGATACGCAGTATTTT
NA	TRBV27	NA	TRBJ1-2	CASSRRTPEGVNYGYTF	TGTGCCAGCAGTAGACGGACGCCGGAGGGAGTTAACTATGGCTACACCTTC
NA	TRBV5-1	TRBD1	TRBJ1-2	CASRLGQGRICGYTF	TGCGCCAGCAGATTAGGACAGGGGAGGATTTGTGGCTACACCTTC
once	TRBV13	TRBD1	TRBJ1-2	CASSLRTGVLGYTF	TGTGCCAGCAGCCTACGCACAGGGGTCCTCGGCTACACCTTC
NA	TRBV5-1	NA	TRBJ2-7	CASSLKLDSGTYEQYF	TGCGCCAGCAGCTTGAAGCTGGACAGCGGGACCTACGAGCAGTACTTC
NA	TRBV7-2	TRBD1	TRBJ2-1	CASSLLQGAGEQFF	TGTGCCAGCAGCCTACTACAGGGGGCGGGTGAGCAGTTCTTC
NA	TRBV29-1	NA	TRBJ1-2	CSVRGTYGYTF	TGCAGCGTCCGGGGGACGTATGGCTACACCTTC
NA	TRBV28	TRBD1	TRBJ2-7	CASSSPRTGDPPYEQYF	TGTGCCAGCAGTTCTCCCCGGACAGGGGACCCGCCCTACGAGCAGTACTTC
NA	TRBV7-9	TRBD2	TRBJ2-3	CASSLALAGRTDTQYF	TGTGCCAGCAGCTTAGCTTTAGCGGGACGCACAGATACGCAGTATTTT
NA	TRBV6-1	NA	TRBJ1-5	CASRTGNQPQHF	TGTGCCAGCCGAACAGGAAATCAGCCCCAGCATTTT
NA	TRBV2	NA	TRBJ1-5	CASSVEGTNQPQHF	TGTGCCAGCAGTGTTGAGGGCACAAATCAGCCCCAGCATTTT
NA	TRBV2	NA	TRBJ2-2	CASAKTPTGELFF	TGTGCCAGCGCCAAGACTCCTACCGGGGAGCTGTTTTTT
NA	TRBV30	TRBD1	TRBJ1-1	CAWLPGGAWTEAFF	TGCGCCTGGCTTCCAGGGGGCGCATGGACTGAAGCTTTCTTT
NA	TRBV19	NA	TRBJ1-5	CASGRGRWSNQPQHF	TGTGCCAGTGGGCGTGGCAGATGGAGCAATCAGCCCCAGCATTTT
NA	TRBV6-5	NA	TRBJ2-1	CASSRGPYNEQFF	TGTGCCAGCAGCCGAGGGCCGTACAATGAGCAGTTCTTC
NA	TRBV6-1	TRBD2	TRBJ2-2	CASTAGLAGVGELFF	TGTGCCAGCACCGCAGGACTAGCGGGGGTCGGGGAGCTGTTTTTT
NA	TRBV4-3	TRBD2	TRBJ2-7	CASSVLAGGAYEQYF	TGCGCCAGCAGCGTGCTAGCGGGGGGGGCCTACGAGCAGTACTTC
NA	TRBV7-2	TRBD2	TRBJ2-3	CASSLRRLAYTDTQYF	TGTGCCAGCAGCTTAAGGAGACTAGCCTACACAGATACGCAGTATTTT
few	TRBV7-8	TRBD1	TRBJ1-2	CASSYTGDGSGYTF	TGTGCCAGCAGCTATACAGGGGACGGCTCTGGCTACACCTTC
NA	TRBV7-8	NA	TRBJ2-5	CASSLGGNRDLSETQYF	TGTGCCAGCAGCTTAGGGGGGAACAGGGATCTCTCGGAGACCCAGTACTTC
NA	TRBV2	NA	TRBJ2-3	CASSLLFRDTDTDTQYF	TGTGCCAGCAGTCTTTTATTCCGGGACACCGACACAGATACGCAGTATTTT
NA	TRBV7-9	NA	TRBJ1-1	CASSLAGAGNTEAFF	TGTGCCAGCAGCTTGGCAGGGGCCGGGAACACTGAAGCTTTCTTT
NA	TRBV15	NA	TRBJ2-7	CATSSGQHSYEQYF	TGTGCCACCAGCAGTGGGCAGCACTCCTACGAGCAGTACTTC
NA	TRBV4-1	NA	TRBJ1-1	CASSQATGRGTEAFF	TGTGCCAGCAGCCAAGCTACAGGGAGAGGCACTGAAGCTTTCTTT